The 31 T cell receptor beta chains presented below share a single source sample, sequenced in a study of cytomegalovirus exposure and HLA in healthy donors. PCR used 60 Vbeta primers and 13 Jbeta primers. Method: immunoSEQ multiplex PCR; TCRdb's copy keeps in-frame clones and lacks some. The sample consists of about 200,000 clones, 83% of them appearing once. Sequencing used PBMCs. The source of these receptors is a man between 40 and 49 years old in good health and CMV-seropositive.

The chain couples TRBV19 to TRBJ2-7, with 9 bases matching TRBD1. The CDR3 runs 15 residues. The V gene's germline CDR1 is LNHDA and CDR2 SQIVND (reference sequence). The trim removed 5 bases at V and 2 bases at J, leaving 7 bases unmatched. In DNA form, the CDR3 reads TGTGCCAGTAGTTTTCCGGGGGACAGGGCCTACGAGCAGTACTTC. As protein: CASSFPGDRAYEQYF.

CDR3 nucleotide sequence: TGTGCCAGCAGTTTATCTCTCCAGGAACTCCAAGAGACCCAGTACTTC. Protein product: CASSLSLQELQETQYF. J is TRBJ2-5 and V is TRBV28; D is ambiguous. Trimming removed 1 base at V and 1 base at J, with 13 bases between. The CDR3 extends over 16 amino acids. Germline V gives CDR1 MDHEN, CDR2 SYDVKM.

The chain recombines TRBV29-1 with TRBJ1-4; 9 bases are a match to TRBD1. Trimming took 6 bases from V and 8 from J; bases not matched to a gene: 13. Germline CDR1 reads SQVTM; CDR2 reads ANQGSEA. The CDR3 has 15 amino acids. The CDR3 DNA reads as TGCAGCGTCGGGAGGGAGACAGGGGGAGGCGAAAAACTGTTTTTT. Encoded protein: CSVGRETGGGEKLFF.

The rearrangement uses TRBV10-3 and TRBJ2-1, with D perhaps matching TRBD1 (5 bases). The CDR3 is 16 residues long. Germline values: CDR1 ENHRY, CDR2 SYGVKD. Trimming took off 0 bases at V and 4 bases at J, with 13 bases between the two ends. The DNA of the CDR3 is TGTGCCATCAGTGAGTCGATGGCAGGACAATACAATGAGCAGTTCTTC. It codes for CAISESMAGQYNEQFF.

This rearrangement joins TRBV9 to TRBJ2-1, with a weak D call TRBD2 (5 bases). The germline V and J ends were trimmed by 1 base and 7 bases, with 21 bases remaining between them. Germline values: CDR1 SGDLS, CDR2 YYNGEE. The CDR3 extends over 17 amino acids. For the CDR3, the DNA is TGTGCCAGCAGCGTATATATGGGAGCCGCGATGGGGAATGAGCAGTTCTTC. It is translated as CASSVYMGAAMGNEQFF.

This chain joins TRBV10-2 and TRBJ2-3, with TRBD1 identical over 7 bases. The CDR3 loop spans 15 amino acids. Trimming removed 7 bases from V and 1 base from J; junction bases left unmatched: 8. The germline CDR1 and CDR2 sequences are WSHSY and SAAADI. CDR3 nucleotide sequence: TGCGCCAGCAATATACCTGACAGGGGCACAGATACGCAGTATTTT. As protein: CASNIPDRGTDTQYF.

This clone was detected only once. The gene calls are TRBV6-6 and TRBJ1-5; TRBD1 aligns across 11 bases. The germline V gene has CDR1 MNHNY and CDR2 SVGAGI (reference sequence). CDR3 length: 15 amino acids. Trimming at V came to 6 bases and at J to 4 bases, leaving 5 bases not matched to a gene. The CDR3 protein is CASSRGQGVNQPQHF. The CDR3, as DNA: TGTGCCAGCAGCCGGGGACAGGGGGTTAATCAGCCCCAGCATTTT.

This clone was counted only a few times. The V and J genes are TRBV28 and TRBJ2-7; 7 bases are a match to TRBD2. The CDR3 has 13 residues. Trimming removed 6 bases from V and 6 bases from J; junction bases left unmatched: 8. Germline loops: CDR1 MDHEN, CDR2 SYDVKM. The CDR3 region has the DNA TGTGCCAGCAGCAGGGACTACCTTAGCGAGCAGTACTTC. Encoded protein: CASSRDYLSEQYF.

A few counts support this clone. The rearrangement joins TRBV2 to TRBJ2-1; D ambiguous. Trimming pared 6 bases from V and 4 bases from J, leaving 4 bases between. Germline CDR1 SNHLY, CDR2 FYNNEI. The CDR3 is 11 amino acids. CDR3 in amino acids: CASRQYNEQFF. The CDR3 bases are TGTGCCAGCAGGCAGTACAATGAGCAGTTCTTC.

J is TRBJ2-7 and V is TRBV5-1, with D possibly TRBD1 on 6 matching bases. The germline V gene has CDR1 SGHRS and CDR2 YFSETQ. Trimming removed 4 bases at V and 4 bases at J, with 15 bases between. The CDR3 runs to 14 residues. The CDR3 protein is CASSPGQPPYEQYF. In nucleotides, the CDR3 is TGCGCCAGCAGCCCAGGACAGCCGCCTTACGAGCAGTACTTC.

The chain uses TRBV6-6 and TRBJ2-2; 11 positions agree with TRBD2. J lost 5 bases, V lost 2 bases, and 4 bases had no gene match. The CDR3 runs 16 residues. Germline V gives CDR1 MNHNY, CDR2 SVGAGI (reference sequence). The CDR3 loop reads CASSYLLAGVTGELFF. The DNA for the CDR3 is TGTGCCAGCAGTTACCTACTAGCGGGAGTAACCGGGGAGCTGTTTTTT.

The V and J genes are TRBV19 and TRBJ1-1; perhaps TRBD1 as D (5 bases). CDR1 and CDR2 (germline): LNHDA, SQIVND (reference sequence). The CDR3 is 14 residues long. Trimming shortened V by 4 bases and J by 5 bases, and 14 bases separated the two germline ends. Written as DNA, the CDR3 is TGTGCCAGTAGTACAAACATCAGGGATACTGAAGCTTTCTTT. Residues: CASSTNIRDTEAFF.

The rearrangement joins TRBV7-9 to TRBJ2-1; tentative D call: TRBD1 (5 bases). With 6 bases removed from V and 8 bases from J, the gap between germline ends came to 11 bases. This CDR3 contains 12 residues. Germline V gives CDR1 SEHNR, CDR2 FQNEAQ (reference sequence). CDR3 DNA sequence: TGTGCCAGCAGTTGGGGCCCGGATGAGCAGTTCTTC. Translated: CASSWGPDEQFF. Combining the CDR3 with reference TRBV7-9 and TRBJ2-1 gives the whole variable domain DTGVSQNPRHKITKRGQNVTFRCDPISEHNRLYWYRQTLGQGPEFLTYFQNEAQLEKSRLLSDRFSAERPKGSFSTLEIQRTEQGDSAMYLCASSWGPDEQFFGPGTRLTVL.

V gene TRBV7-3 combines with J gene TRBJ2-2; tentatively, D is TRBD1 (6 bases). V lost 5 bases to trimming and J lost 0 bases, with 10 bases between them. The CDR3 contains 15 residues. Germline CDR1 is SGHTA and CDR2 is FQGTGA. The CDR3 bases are TGTGCCAGCAGCAATACAGGGACGAACACCGGGGAGCTGTTTTTT. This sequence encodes CASSNTGTNTGELFF. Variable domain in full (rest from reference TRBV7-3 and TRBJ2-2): GAGVSQTPSNKVTEKGKYVELRCDPISGHTALYWYRQSLGQGPEFLIYFQGTGAADDSGLPNDRFFAVRPEGSVSTLKIQRTERGDSAVYLCASSNTGTNTGELFFGEGSRLTVL.

CDR3 residues: CASSSWTGDLNTIYF. CDR3 sequence (DNA): TGTGCCAGCAGCTCGTGGACAGGGGACTTAAACACCATATATTTT. This sequence joins TRBV5-5 and TRBJ1-3, with 9 bases that match TRBD1. From germline, CDR1 is SGHKS and CDR2 YYEKEE (reference sequence). The CDR3 has 15 amino acids. The V gene end was trimmed by 3 bases and the J gene end by 6 bases; junction bases not matched to a gene: 7.

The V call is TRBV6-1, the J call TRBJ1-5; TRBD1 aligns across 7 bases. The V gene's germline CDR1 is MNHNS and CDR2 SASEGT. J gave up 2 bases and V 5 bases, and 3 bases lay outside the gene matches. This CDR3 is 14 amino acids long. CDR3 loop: CASSRQGGNQPQHF. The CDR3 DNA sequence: TGTGCCAGCAGTCGACAGGGCGGCAATCAGCCCCAGCATTTT.

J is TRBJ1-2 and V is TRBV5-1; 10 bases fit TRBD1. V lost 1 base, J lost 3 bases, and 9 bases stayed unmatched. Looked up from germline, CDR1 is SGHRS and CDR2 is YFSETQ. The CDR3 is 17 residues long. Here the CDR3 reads CASSLWDRGDPYYGYTF. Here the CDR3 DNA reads TGCGCCAGCAGCTTGTGGGACAGGGGAGATCCGTACTATGGCTACACCTTC. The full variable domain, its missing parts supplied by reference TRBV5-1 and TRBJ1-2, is KAGVTQTPRYLIKTRGQQVTLSCSPISGHRSVSWYQQTPGQGLQFLFEYFSETQRNKGNFPGRFSGRQFSNSRSEMNVSTLELGDSALYLCASSLWDRGDPYYGYTFGSGTRLTVV.

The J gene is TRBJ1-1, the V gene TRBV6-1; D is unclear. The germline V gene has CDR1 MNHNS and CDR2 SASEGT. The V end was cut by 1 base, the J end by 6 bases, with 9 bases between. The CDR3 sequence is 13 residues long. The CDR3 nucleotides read TGTGCCAGCAGTGAAGTGGGGAGACCTGAAGCTTTCTTT. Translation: CASSEVGRPEAFF.

The CDR3 DNA is TGTGCCACCAGCAGAAGACTAGCGTTAGGTACAGATACGCAGTATTTT. Its protein product is CATSRRLALGTDTQYF. This chain joins TRBV15 and TRBJ2-3; 8 bases align to TRBD2. This CDR3 has 16 residues. With V trimmed by 2 bases and J by 3 bases, 7 bases remained unmatched. Germline V lookup: CDR1 LNHNV, CDR2 YYDKDF (reference sequence).

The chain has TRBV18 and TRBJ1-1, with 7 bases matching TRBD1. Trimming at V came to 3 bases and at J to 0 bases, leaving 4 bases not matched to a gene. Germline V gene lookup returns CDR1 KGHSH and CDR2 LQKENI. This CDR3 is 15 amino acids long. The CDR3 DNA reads TGTGCCAGCTCACCCTGGGACAGCCTGAACACTGAAGCTTTCTTT. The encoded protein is CASSPWDSLNTEAFF.

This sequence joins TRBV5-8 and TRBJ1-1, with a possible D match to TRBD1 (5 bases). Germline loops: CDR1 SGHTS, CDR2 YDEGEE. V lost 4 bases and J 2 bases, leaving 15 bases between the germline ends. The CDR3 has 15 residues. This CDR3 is CASSRTGQGNTEAFF. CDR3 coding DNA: TGTGCCAGCAGCAGGACCGGGCAGGGAAACACTGAAGCTTTCTTT.

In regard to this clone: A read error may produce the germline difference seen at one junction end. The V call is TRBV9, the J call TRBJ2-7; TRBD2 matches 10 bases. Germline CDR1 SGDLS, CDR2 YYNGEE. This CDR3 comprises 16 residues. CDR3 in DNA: TGTGCCAGCAGTGTAGGGTCTCAGCGGGAGGGCCACGAGCAGTACTTC. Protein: CASSVGSQREGHEQYF.

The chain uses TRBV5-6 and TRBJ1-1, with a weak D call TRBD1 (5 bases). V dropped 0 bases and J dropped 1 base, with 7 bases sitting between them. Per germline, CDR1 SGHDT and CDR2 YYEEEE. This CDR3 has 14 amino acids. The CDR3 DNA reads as TGTGCCAGCAGCTTGGCGGGGGGGAACACTGAAGCTTTCTTT. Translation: CASSLAGGNTEAFF.

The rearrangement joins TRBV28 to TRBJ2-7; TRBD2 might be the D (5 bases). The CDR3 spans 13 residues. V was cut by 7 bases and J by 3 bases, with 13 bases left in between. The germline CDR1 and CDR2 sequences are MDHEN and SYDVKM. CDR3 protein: CASNGELSYEQYF. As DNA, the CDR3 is TGTGCCAGCAATGGGGAGTTGAGCTACGAGCAGTACTTC.

The CDR3 DNA sequence: TGTGCCAGCAGCTTGAATAGCCTTTTACCCAACGAGCAGTACTTC. This codes for CASSLNSLLPNEQYF. This rearrangement joins TRBV7-2 to TRBJ2-7, with D uncertain. This CDR3 has 15 residues. V lost 3 bases to trimming and J lost 5 bases, with 17 bases between them. Germline values: CDR1 SGHTA, CDR2 FQGNSA.

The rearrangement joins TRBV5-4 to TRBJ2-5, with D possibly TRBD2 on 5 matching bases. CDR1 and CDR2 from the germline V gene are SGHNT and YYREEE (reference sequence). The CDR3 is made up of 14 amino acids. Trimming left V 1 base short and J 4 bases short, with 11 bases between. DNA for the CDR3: TGTGCCAGCAGCTTGCCACTCCGGGGAGAGACCCAGTACTTC. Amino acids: CASSLPLRGETQYF.

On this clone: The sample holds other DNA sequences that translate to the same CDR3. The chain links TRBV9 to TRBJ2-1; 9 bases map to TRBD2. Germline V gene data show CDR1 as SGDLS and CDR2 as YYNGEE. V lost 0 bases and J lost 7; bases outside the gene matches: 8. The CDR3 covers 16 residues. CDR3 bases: TGTGCCAGCAGCGTAGTTGGGGGGCGGGAGGGGAATGAGCAGTTCTTC. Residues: CASSVVGGREGNEQFF.

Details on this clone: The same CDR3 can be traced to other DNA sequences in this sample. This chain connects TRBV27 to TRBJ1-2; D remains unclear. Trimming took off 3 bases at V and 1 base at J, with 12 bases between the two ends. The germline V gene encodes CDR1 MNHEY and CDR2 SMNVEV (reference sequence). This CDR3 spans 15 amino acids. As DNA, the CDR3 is TGTGCCAGCAGTTTGTCAGTCGGCGGTAACTATGGCTACACCTTC. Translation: CASSLSVGGNYGYTF.

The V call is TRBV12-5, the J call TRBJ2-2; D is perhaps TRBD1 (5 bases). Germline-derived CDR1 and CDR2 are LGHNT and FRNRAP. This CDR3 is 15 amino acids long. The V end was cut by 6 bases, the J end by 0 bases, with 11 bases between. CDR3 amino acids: CASGPDSANTGELFF. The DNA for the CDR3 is TGTGCTAGTGGACCTGACAGCGCGAACACCGGGGAGCTGTTTTTT.

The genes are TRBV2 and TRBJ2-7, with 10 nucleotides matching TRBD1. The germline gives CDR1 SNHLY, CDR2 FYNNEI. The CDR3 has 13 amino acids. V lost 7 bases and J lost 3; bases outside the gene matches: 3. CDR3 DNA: TGTGCCAGCACGGGACAGGGGATCTACGAGCAGTACTTC. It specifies CASTGQGIYEQYF.

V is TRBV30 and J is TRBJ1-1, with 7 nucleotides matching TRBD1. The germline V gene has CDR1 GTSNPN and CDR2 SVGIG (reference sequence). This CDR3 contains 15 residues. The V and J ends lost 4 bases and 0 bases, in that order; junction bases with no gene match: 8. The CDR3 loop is CAWTRVGGVNTEAFF. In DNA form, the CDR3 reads TGTGCCTGGACCCGGGTAGGGGGCGTGAACACTGAAGCTTTCTTT.